This T cell receptor (beta chain) appears in the sequencing data of a study of blood T cell repertoires in COVID-19. In the authors' workflow: Reference gene primer amplification gave nucleated cell count estimates. Clones were sequenced by immunoSEQ multiplex PCR, and TCRdb holds only the in-frame ones, with some missing. V, J and clone size are taken as reported in that table, and D and trimming were inferred from the DNA itself. The sample consists of 200,000 to 300,000 clones, 70% to 85% of them appearing once. The specimen sequenced was peripheral blood. The source is a woman aged 80 or older with acute or convalescent COVID-19.

CDR3 region: CASSMTGVEQYF. In DNA form, the CDR3 reads TGCGCCAGCAGCATGACAGGGGTCGAGCAGTACTTC. The V gene is TRBV5-1, the J gene TRBJ2-7, with TRBD1 matching over 8 bases. The germline CDR1 and CDR2 sequences are SGHRS and YFSETQ. The CDR3 totals 12 residues. Losses at the gene ends were 4 bases for V and 6 bases for J; bases not matched to a gene: 3.